This paragraph reports one T cell receptor (beta chain). This clone was counted once. What antigen it recognizes has not been identified. The record has no base qualities; no much larger clone is one base away. TCRbeta CDR3 regions were amplified from genomic DNA using the immunoSEQ Assay, a bias-controlled multiplex PCR. On the authors' methods: Nucleated cell counts per sample were estimated from amplification of reference gene primers within the assay. Sequence reads were collapsed and filtered to measure the absolute abundance of every unique TCRbeta CDR3 rearrangement. For each sample, productive Simpson clonality was calculated as the square root of Simpson's diversity index across productive rearrangements. TCRdb carries this immuneACCESS record with in-frame sequences only. Its versions omit some clonotypes, under half of them owing to an unresolved V gene in the studies checked, with the rest unexplained. That table supplies the V and J calls and clone size; D and trimming were determined from the DNA. For this sample there are 300,000 to 400,000 clones; 87% appear just once. The top ten hold about 2% of the sample.

The sample comes from a study of blood T cell repertoires in COVID-19 (dated by TCRdb to 2020 to 2022). About the study as a whole: Samples from collaborators originated in the United States, Italy and Spain and spanned both the acute and convalescent phases of COVID-19. The samples were drawn from two sources: the first 160 participants of the ongoing ImmuneRACE study, and some 1,300 subjects contributed by 6 global collaborators. The repertoires were made available in a free public database intended to serve as a resource for research on the immune response to SARS-CoV-2. Nearly every sample came with metadata listing a de-identified subject ID, COVID-19 status, age in years and sex. Where HLA class I and class II types were available, the types were taken from metadata supplied by the sample provider, not from assay-based typing. Deeply sampled blood TCRbeta repertoires from subjects exposed to, actively infected with, or recovered from COVID-19 were included in the dataset. The prospective study material was composed of cDNA or gDNA derived from T cells, B-cell-depleted T cells, or PBMCs. The full study reports these points: Clinical and demographic metadata were provided uncurated, with the amount varying by source and participant.

CDR1 and CDR2 are read off the germline V gene as MNHEY and SVGAGI. V sheds 5 bases and J sheds 4 bases, leaving 11 bases between their ends. Reading from cysteine to phenylalanine, the CDR3 counts 13 amino acids. Only CDR3 DNA remains: 39 bases, in frame from the first base. One collaborating source in Seattle enrolled patients during active infection and followed them longitudinally through the course of disease. Each collaborating institution followed its own protocols to collect whole blood in K2EDTA tubes. For TCRbeta analysis, collaborators shipped samples as frozen whole blood, isolated PBMCs, or DNA extracted from either of those sample types.

The TCR sequence derives from a woman aged 60 to 75 with COVID-19, enrolled during active disease. The sequenced sample consisted of peripheral blood. The chain was built from TRBV6-5 and TRBJ1-1, with the D gene uncertain. This receptor carries the CDR3 CASSLGPGTEAFF. The nucleotides read TGTGCCAGCAGTCTCGGTCCCGGCACTGAAGCTTTCTTT.